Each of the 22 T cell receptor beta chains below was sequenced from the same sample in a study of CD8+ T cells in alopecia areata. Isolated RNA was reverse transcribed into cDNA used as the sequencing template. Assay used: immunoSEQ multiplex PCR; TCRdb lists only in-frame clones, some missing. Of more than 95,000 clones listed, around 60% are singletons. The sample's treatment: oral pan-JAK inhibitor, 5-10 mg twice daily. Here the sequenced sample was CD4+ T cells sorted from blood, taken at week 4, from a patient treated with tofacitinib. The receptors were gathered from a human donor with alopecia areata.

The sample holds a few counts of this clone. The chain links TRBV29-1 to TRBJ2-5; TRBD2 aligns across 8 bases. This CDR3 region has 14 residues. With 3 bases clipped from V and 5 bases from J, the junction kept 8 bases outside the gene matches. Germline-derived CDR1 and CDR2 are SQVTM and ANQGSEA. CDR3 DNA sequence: TGCAGCGTTGACATAGGACTAGCCGGGGAGACCCAGTACTTC. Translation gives CSVDIGLAGETQYF.

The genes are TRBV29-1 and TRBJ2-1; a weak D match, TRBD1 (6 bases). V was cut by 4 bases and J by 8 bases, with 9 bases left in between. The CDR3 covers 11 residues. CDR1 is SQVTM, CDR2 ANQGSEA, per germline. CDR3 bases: TGCAGCGTTGGACAGGCCGATGAGCAGTTCTTC. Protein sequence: CSVGQADEQFF.

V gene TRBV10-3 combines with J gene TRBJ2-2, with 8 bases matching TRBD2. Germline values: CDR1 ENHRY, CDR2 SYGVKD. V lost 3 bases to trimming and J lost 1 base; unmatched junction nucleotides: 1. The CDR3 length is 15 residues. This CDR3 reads CAISELAVNTGELFF. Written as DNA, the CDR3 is TGTGCCATCAGTGAACTAGCGGTGAACACCGGGGAGCTGTTTTTT.

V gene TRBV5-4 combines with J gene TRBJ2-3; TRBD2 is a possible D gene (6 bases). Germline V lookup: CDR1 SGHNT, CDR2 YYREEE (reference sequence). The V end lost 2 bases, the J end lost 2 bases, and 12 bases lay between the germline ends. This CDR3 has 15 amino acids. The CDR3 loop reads CASSFTAGPTDTQYF. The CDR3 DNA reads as TGTGCCAGCAGCTTTACAGCGGGTCCCACAGATACGCAGTATTTT.

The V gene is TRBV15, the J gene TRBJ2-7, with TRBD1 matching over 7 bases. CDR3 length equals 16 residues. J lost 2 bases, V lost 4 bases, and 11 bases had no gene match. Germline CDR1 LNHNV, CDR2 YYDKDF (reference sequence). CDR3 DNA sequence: TGTGCCACCAGCACTACAGGGGCGAATAAGGCCTACGAGCAGTACTTC. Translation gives CATSTTGANKAYEQYF. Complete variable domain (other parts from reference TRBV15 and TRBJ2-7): DAMVIQNPRYQVTQFGKPVTLSCSQTLNHNVMYWYQQKSSQAPKLLFHYYDKDFNNEADTPDNFQSRRPNTSFCFLDIRSPGLGDTAMYLCATSTTGANKAYEQYFGPGTRLTVT.

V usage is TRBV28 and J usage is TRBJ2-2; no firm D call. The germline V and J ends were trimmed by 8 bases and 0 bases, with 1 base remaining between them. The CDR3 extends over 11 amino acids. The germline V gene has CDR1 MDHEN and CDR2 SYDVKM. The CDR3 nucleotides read TGTGCCAGCTCGAACACCGGGGAGCTGTTTTTT. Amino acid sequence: CASSNTGELFF.

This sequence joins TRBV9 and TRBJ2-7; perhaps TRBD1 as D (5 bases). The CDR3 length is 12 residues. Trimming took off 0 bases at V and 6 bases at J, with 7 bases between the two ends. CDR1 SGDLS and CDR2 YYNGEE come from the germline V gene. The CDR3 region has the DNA TGTGCCAGCAGCGTAGGTAGGGGCGAGCAGTACTTC. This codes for CASSVGRGEQYF.

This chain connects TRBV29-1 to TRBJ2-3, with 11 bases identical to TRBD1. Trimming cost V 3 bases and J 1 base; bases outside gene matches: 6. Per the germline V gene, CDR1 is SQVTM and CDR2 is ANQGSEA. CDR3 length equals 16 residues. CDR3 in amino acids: CSVDPGTGGGTDTQYF. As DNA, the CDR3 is TGCAGCGTTGACCCAGGGACAGGGGGAGGCACAGATACGCAGTATTTT.

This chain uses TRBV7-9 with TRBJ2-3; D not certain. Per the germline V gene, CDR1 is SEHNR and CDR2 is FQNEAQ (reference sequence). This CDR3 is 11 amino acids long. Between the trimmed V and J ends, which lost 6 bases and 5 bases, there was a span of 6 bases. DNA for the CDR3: TGTGCCAGCAGATCCGGAGATACGCAGTATTTT. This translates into CASRSGDTQYF.

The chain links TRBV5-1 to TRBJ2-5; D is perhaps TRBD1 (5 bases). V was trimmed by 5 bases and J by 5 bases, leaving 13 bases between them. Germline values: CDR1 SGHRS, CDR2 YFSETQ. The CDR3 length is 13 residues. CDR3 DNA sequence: TGCGCCAGCAGTCCGGACATTGTGGAGACCCAGTACTTC. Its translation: CASSPDIVETQYF.

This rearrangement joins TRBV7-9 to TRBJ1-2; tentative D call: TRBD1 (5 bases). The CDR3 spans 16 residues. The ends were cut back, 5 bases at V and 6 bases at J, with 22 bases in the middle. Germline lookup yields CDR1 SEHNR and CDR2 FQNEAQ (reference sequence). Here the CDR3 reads CASSALGAAAQNGYTF. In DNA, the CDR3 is TGTGCCAGCAGCGCCTTAGGGGCCGCAGCCCAGAATGGCTACACCTTC.

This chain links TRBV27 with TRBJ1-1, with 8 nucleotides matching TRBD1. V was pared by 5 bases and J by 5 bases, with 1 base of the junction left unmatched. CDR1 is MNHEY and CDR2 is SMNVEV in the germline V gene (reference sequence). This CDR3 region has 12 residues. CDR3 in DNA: TGTGCCAGCAGTGACAGGGGAACTGAAGCTTTCTTT. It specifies CASSDRGTEAFF.

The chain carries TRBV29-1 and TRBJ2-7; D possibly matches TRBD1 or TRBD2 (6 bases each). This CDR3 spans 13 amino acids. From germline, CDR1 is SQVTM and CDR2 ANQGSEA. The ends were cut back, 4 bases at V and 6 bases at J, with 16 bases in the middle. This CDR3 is CSVGGAGPVEQYF. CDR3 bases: TGCAGCGTTGGGGGGGCAGGCCCCGTCGAGCAGTACTTC.

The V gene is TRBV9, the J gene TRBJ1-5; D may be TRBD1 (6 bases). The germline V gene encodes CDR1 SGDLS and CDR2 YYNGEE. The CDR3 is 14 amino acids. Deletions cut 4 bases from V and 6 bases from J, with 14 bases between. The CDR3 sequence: CASSPDGGPQPQHF. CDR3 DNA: TGTGCCAGCAGCCCCGACGGGGGGCCTCAGCCCCAGCATTTT.

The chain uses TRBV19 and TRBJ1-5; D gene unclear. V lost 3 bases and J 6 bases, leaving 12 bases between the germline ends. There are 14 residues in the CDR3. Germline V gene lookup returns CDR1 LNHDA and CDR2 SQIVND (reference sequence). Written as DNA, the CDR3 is TGTGCCAGTAGTATCCCGGGGTCCGCTCAGCCCCAGCATTTT. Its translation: CASSIPGSAQPQHF.

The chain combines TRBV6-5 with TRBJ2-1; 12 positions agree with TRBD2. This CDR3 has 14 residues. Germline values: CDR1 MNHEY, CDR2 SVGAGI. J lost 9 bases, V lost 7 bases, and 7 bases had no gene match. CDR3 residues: CASTRLAGVGEQFF. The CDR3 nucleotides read TGTGCCAGCACCCGACTAGCGGGAGTGGGTGAGCAGTTCTTC.

The DNA of the CDR3 is TGCGCCAGCAGCCAAGATGTAGGGGACAGAAAGTTCTCTGGGGCCAACGTCCTGACTTTC. This translates into CASSQDVGDRKFSGANVLTF. The chain couples TRBV4-3 to TRBJ2-6; 7 bases match TRBD1. The CDR3 has 20 amino acids. V lost 0 bases and J lost 0; bases outside the gene matches: 11. CDR1 is LGHNA, CDR2 YSLEER, per germline.

CDR3 in amino acids: CAWSQGAHYEQYF. The CDR3 DNA is TGTGCCTGGAGTCAGGGGGCCCACTACGAGCAGTACTTC. This chain connects TRBV30 to TRBJ2-7; 8 nucleotides agree with TRBD1. This CDR3 has 13 residues. The germline CDR1 and CDR2 sequences are GTSNPN and SVGIG (reference sequence). After removal of 2 bases from V and 3 bases from J, the junction contained 3 bases not matched to a gene.

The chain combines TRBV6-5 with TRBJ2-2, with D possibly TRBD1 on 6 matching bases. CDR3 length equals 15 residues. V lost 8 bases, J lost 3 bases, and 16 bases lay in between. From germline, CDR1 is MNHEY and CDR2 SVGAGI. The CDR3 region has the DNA TGTGCCAGCTCCAGGGGCTCCCGCGACACCGGGGAGCTGTTTTTT. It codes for CASSRGSRDTGELFF.

In DNA, the CDR3 is TGTGCCAGCAGCCTAGGGAGTAGGACTGAAGCTTTCTTT. Amino acid sequence: CASSLGSRTEAFF. The J gene is TRBJ1-1, the V gene TRBV7-6; D is uncertain. The CDR3 extends over 13 amino acids. Germline CDR1 is SGHVS and CDR2 is FNYEAQ. V was trimmed by 5 bases and J by 5 bases, leaving 12 bases between them.

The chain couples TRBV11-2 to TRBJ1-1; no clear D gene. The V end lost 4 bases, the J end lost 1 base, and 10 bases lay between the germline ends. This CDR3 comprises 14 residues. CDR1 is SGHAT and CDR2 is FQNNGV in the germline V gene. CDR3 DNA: TGTGCCAGCAGCTCCGGGGTGACGAACACTGAAGCTTTCTTT. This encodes CASSSGVTNTEAFF. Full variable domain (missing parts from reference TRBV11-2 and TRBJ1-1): EAGVAQSPRYKIIEKRQSVAFWCNPISGHATLYWYQQILGQGPKLLIQFQNNGVVDDSQLPKDRFSAERLKGVDSTLKIQPAKLEDSAVYLCASSSGVTNTEAFFGQGTRLTVV.

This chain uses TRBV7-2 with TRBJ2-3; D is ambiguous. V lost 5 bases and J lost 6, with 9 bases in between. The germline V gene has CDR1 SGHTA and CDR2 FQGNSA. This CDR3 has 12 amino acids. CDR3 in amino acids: CASSPASDTQYF. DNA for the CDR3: TGTGCCAGCAGCCCCGCCTCTGATACGCAGTATTTT.